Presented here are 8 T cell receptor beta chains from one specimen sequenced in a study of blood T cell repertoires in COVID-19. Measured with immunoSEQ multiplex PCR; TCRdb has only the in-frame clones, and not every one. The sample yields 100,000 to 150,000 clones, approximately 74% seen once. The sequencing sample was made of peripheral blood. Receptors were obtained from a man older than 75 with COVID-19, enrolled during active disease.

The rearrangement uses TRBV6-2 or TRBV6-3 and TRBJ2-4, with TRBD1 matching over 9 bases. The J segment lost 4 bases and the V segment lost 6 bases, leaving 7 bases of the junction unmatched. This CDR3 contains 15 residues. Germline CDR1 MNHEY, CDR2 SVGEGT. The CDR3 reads CASSKTGGRKNIQYF. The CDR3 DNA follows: TGTGCCAGCAGCAAGACAGGGGGGCGAAAAAACATTCAGTACTTC.

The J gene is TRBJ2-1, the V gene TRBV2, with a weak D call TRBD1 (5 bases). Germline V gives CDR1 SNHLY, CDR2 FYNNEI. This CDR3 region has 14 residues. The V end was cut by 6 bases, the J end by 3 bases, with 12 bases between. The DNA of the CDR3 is TGTGCCAGCAGCAAGACAGCTTACTACAATGAGCAGTTCTTC. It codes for CASSKTAYYNEQFF.

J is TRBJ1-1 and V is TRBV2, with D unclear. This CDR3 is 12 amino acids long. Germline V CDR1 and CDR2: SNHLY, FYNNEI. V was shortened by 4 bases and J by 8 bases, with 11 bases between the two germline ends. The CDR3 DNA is TGTGCCAGCAGTGTCTCTACAGCCGAAGCTTTCTTT. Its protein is CASSVSTAEAFF. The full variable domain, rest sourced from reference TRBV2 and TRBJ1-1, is EPEVTQTPSHQVTQMGQEVILRCVPISNHLYFYWYRQILGQKVEFLVSFYNNEISEKSEIFDDQFSVERPDGSNFTLKIRSTKLEDSAMYFCASSVSTAEAFFGQGTRLTVV.

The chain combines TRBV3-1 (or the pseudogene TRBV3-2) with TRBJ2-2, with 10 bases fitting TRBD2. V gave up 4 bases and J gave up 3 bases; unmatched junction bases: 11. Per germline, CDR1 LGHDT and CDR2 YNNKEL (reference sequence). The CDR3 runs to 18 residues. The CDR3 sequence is CASSPFPASGRYTGELFF. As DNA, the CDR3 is TGTGCCAGCAGCCCCTTCCCGGCTAGCGGGAGATACACCGGGGAGCTGTTTTTT.

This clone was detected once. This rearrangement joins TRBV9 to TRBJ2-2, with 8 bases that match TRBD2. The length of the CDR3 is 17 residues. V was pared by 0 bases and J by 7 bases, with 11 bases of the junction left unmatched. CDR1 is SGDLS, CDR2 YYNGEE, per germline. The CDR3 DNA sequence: TGTGCCAGCAGCGTAGGTCCGGGACTAGGTCGCATCGGGGAGCTGTTTTTT. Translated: CASSVGPGLGRIGELFF.

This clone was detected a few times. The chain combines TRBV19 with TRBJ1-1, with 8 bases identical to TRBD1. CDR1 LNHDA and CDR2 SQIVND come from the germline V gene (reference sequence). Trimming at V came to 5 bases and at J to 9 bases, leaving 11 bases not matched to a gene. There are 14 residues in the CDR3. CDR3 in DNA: TGTGCCAGTAGTCCCGGACAGGGAGGCATGAAAGCTTTCTTT. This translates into CASSPGQGGMKAFF.

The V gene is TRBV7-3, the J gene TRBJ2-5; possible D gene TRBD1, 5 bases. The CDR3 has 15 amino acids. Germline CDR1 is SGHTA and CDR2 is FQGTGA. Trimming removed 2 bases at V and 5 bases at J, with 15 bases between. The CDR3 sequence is CASSLRLGAEETQYF. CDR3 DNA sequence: TGTGCCAGCAGCTTACGATTAGGGGCGGAGGAGACCCAGTACTTC.

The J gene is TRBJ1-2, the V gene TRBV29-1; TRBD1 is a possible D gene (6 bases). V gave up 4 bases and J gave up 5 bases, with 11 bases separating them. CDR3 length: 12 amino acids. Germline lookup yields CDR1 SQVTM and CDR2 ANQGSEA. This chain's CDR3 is CSVVGQGYGYTF. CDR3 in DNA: TGCAGCGTTGTTGGTCAGGGGTATGGCTACACCTTC.